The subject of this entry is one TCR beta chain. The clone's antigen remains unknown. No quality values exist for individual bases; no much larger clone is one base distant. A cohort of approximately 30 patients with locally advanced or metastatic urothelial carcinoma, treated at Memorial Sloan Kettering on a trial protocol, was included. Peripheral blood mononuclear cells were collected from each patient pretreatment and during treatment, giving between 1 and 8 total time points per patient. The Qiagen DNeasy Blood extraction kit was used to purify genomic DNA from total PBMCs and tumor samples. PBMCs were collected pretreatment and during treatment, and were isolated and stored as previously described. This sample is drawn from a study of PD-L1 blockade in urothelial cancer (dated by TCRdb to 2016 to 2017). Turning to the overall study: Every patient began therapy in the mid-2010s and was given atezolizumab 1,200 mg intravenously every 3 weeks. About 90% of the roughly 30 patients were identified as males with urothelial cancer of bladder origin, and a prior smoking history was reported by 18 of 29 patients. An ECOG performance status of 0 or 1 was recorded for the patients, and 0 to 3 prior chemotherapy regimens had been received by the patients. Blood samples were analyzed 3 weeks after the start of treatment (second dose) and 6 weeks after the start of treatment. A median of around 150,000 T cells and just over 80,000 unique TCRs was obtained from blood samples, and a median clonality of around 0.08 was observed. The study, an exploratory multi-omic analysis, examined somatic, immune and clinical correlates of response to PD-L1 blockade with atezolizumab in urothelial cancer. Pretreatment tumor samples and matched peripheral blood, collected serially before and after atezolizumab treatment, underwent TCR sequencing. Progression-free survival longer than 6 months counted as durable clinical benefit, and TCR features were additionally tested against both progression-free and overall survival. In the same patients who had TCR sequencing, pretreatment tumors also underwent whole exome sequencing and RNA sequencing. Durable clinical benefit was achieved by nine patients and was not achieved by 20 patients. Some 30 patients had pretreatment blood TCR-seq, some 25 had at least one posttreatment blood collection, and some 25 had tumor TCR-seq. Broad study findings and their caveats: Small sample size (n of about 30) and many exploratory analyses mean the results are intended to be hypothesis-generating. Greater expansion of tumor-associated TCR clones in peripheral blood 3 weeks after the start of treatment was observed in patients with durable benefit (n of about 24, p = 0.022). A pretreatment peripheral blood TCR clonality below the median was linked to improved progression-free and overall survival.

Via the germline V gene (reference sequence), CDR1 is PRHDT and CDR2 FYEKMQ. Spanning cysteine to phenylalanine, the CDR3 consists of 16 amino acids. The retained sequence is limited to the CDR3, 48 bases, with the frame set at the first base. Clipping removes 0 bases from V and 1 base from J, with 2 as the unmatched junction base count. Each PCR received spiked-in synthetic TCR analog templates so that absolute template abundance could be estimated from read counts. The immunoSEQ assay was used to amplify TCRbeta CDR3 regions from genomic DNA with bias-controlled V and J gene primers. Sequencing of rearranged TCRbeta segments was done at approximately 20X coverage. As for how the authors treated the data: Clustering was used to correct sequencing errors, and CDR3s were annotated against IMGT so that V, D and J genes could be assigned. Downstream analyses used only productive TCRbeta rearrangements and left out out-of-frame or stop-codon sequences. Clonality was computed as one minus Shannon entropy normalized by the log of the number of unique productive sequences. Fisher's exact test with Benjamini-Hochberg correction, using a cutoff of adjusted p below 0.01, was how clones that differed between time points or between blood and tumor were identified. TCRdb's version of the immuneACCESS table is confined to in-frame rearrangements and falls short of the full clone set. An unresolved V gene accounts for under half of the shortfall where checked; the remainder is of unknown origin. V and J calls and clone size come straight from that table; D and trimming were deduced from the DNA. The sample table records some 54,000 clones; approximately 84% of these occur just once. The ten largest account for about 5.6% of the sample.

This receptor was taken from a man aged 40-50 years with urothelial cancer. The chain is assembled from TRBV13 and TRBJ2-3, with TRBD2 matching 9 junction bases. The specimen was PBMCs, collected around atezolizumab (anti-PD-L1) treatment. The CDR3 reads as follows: CASSLGGGRGTDTQYF. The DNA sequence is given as TGTGCCAGCAGCTTAGGAGGCGGGAGGGGCACAGATACGCAGTATTTT.